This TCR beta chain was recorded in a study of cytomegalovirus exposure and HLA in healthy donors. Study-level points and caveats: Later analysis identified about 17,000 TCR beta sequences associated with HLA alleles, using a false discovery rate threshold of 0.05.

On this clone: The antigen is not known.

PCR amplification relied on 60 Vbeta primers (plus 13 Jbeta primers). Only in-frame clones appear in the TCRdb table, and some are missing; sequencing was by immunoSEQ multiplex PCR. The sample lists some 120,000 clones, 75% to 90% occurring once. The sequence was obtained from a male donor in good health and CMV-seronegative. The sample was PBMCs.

The CDR3 here is CATSRAGSTEAFF. CDR3 nucleotide sequence: TGTGCCACCAGCAGAGCGGGGTCCACTGAAGCTTTCTTT. The chain couples TRBV15 to TRBJ1-1; D gene ambiguous. The CDR3 has 13 amino acids. V lost 1 base to trimming and J lost 4 bases, with 7 bases between them. From germline, CDR1 is LNHNV and CDR2 YYDKDF (reference sequence).